The clone carrying this T cell receptor beta chain appeared a single time. RNA transcripts provided the source from which TCR beta CDR3 regions were amplified. RT-PCR in the first round (using the HTBI primer set) targeted the TCR CDR3. Each CDR3 protein gets one entry after TCRdb re-called the multiplex PCR reads with MiXCR. The sample contains fewer than 400,000 distinct CDR3 sequences, approximately 25% of which appear only once. The data originate from a study of T cells in Graves' hyperthyroidism and ophthalmopathy. Germline V gene sequence: CDR1 DFQATT, CDR2 SNEGSKA (reference sequence). The V end was cut by 1 base, the J end by 9 bases, with 16 bases between. This CDR3 comprises 14 residues.

Sequenced sample: blood. The chain carries TRBV20-1 and TRBJ1-5; possibly TRBD1 for D (6 bases). This sequence originates from a man in his forties or fifties with Graves' hyperthyroidism. The CDR3 nucleotides read TGCAGTGCTAGAGGTGGGGGCCGCGCAAGGCCCCAGCATTTT. Its translation is CSARGGGRARPQHF.